This T cell receptor beta chain comes out of a study of blood T cell repertoires in COVID-19. Original handling: The assay estimated nucleated cells by amplifying reference gene primers. Clones were read by immunoSEQ multiplex PCR, and TCRdb kept only the in-frame ones, dropping some. V and J calls and clone size come straight from that table; D and trimming were deduced from the DNA. The table shows 90,000 to 150,000 clones, with more than 80% occurring only once. This CDR3 spans 15 amino acids. Germline lookup yields CDR1 LGHNA and CDR2 YSLEER. The V end was cut by 4 bases, the J end by 3 bases, with 15 bases between.

The rearrangement links TRBV4-3 to TRBJ1-2, with D possibly being TRBD1 (5 bases). This clonotype originated in a human donor in a cohort sampled during active COVID-19. The sequenced sample was peripheral blood. Here the CDR3 DNA reads TGCGCCAGCAGCCGATCCACAGGTCTGGACTATGGCTACACCTTC. Its protein is CASSRSTGLDYGYTF.